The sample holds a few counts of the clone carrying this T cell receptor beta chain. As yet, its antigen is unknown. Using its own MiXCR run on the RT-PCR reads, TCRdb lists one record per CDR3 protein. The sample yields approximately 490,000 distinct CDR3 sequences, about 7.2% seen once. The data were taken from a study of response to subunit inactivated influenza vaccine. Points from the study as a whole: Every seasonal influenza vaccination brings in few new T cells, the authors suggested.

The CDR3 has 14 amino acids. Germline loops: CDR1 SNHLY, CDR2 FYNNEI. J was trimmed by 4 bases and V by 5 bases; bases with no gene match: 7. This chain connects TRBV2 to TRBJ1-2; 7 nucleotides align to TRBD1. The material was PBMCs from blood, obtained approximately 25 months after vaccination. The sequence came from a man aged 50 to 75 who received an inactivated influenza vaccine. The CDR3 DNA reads TGTGCCAGCAGTTCCAGGGGGAGCGGCTATGGCTACACCTTC. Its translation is CASSSRGSGYGYTF.